The rows below give T cell receptor beta chains drawn from one sample of a study of beta chain features in type 1 diabetes. Generated by immunoSEQ multiplex PCR, the TCRdb table keeps only in-frame clones and is missing some. The repertoire consists of 250,000 to 300,000 clones, with roughly a quarter occurring once and the leading ten covering over 0.01%. Specimen: naive CD4+ T cells from blood. The source is a woman aged 25 to 39 with type 1 diabetes. Each CDR3 is given with its conserved first and last residue. D genes are given only for firm matches. Rows may omit the clone size; those that give it use once, few, many or a size class.

size: NA; length: 13; D: NA; V: TRBV7-9; J: TRBJ1-1; CDR3: CASSSQGGTEAFF; DNA: TGTGCCAGCAGCTCACAGGGCGGCACTGAAGCTTTCTTT
size: NA; length: 13; D: TRBD2; V: TRBV30; J: TRBJ2-7; CDR3: CAWSVLAAYEQYF; DNA: TGTGCCTGGAGTGTGCTAGCGGCCTACGAGCAGTACTTC
size: NA; length: 15; D: TRBD1; V: TRBV19; J: TRBJ1-5; CDR3: CASSDPRQGRSPQHF; DNA: TGTGCCAGTAGTGACCCCCGACAGGGCCGTTCGCCCCAGCATTTT
size: few; length: 12; D: NA; V: TRBV29-1; J: TRBJ2-7; CDR3: CSVDRGSYEQYF; DNA: TGCAGCGTTGACAGAGGCAGCTACGAGCAGTACTTC
size: few; length: 13; D: NA; V: TRBV6-4; J: TRBJ2-3; CDR3: CASSGGIANTQYF; DNA: TGTGCCAGCAGTGGCGGGATAGCGAATACGCAGTATTTT
size: NA; length: 14; D: NA; V: TRBV5-1; J: TRBJ2-3; CDR3: CASSLATSTDTQYF; DNA: TGCGCCAGCAGCTTGGCCACTAGCACAGATACGCAGTATTTT
size: NA; length: 12; D: NA; V: TRBV28; J: TRBJ2-5; CDR3: CASSLAGQTQYF; DNA: TGTGCCAGCAGTTTAGCGGGACAGACCCAGTACTTC
size: NA; length: 14; D: NA; V: TRBV2; J: TRBJ1-1; CDR3: CASSENNRGSEAFF; DNA: TGTGCCAGCAGTGAAAATAATCGGGGGTCTGAAGCTTTCTTT
size: NA; length: 15; D: TRBD2; V: TRBV5-6; J: TRBJ2-1; CDR3: CASSRGTRSYNEQFF; DNA: TGTGCCAGCAGCAGGGGGACTAGGTCCTACAATGAGCAGTTCTTC
size: NA; length: 13; D: NA; V: TRBV7-9; J: TRBJ2-1; CDR3: CASSLIQLNEQFF; DNA: TGTGCCAGCAGCTTAATACAGCTCAATGAGCAGTTCTTC
size: NA; length: 13; D: NA; V: TRBV19; J: TRBJ1-2; CDR3: CASSYQARYGYTF; DNA: TGTGCCAGTAGTTATCAAGCGCGATATGGCTACACCTTC
size: NA; length: 12; D: NA; V: TRBV30; J: TRBJ1-5; CDR3: CAWSVNAEPQHF; DNA: TGTGCCTGGAGTGTAAATGCAGAGCCCCAGCATTTT
size: NA; length: 15; D: NA; V: TRBV30; J: TRBJ2-7; CDR3: CAWSVSQGRAYEQYF; DNA: TGTGCCTGGAGTGTATCGCAGGGAAGGGCCTACGAGCAGTACTTC
size: few; length: 15; D: TRBD1; V: TRBV30; J: TRBJ2-5; CDR3: CAWSNRTGSYETQYF; DNA: TGTGCCTGGAGCAATCGGACAGGGAGCTATGAGACCCAGTACTTC
size: few; length: 13; D: NA; V: TRBV29-1; J: TRBJ2-7; CDR3: CSVGGGSTYEQYF; DNA: TGCAGCGTTGGTGGCGGGTCGACCTACGAGCAGTACTTC
size: NA; length: 14; D: TRBD1; V: TRBV5-6; J: TRBJ1-2; CDR3: CASSFTGQGVGYTF; DNA: TGTGCCAGCAGCTTTACAGGACAGGGCGTAGGCTACACCTTC
size: NA; length: 16; D: TRBD1; V: TRBV18; J: TRBJ1-1; CDR3: CASSPLGQGAVTEAFF; DNA: TGTGCCAGCTCCCCGTTAGGCCAGGGGGCGGTGACTGAAGCTTTCTTT
size: few; length: 14; D: TRBD2; V: TRBV29-1; J: TRBJ2-7; CDR3: CSVQQGLAGPEQYF; DNA: TGCAGCGTCCAGCAGGGACTAGCGGGACCCGAGCAGTACTTC
size: NA; length: 15; D: NA; V: TRBV7-3; J: TRBJ2-1; CDR3: CASSFGQGGFDEQFF; DNA: TGTGCCAGCAGCTTCGGACAGGGAGGGTTCGATGAGCAGTTCTTC
size: NA; length: 17; D: TRBD2; V: TRBV30; J: TRBJ2-1; CDR3: CAWRSGSAGGSYNEQFF; DNA: TGTGCCTGGAGATCGGGTTCAGCGGGAGGCAGCTACAATGAGCAGTTCTTC
size: few; length: 14; D: NA; V: TRBV5-6; J: TRBJ1-5; CDR3: CASSIQATGQPQHF; DNA: TGTGCCAGCAGCATCCAAGCCACGGGTCAGCCCCAGCATTTT
size: few; length: 17; D: NA; V: TRBV9; J: TRBJ2-1; CDR3: CASSGAGGQSSYNEQFF; DNA: TGTGCCAGCAGCGGAGCCGGGGGACAGAGCTCCTACAATGAGCAGTTCTTC